The 4 T cell receptor beta chains below all came from one sample that was sequenced in a study of blood T cell repertoires in COVID-19. Libraries were prepared by immunoSEQ multiplex PCR; TCRdb keeps only in-frame clonotypes and omits some of them. The table includes roughly 100,000 clones, 80% to 90% detected once. Sequenced: peripheral blood. These receptors came from a man older than 75 with acute or convalescent COVID-19.

The chain is built from TRBV7-9 and TRBJ2-2; the D is unclear. The CDR3 sequence is 15 residues long. V gave up 8 bases and J gave up 0 bases, with 13 bases separating them. Germline loops: CDR1 SEHNR, CDR2 FQNEAQ (reference sequence). CDR3 sequence: CASSPGQANTGELFF. The CDR3 bases are TGTGCCAGCTCTCCAGGTCAAGCGAACACCGGGGAGCTGTTTTTT. Full variable domain (missing parts from reference TRBV7-9 and TRBJ2-2): DTGVSQNPRHKITKRGQNVTFRCDPISEHNRLYWYRQTLGQGPEFLTYFQNEAQLEKSRLLSDRFSAERPKGSFSTLEIQRTEQGDSAMYLCASSPGQANTGELFFGEGSRLTVL.

The chain has TRBV20-1 and TRBJ1-4, with D hard to call. Trimming shortened V by 2 bases and J by 8 bases, and 6 bases separated the two germline ends. This CDR3 has 11 amino acids. Germline V gives CDR1 DFQATT, CDR2 SNEGSKA (reference sequence). CDR3 sequence: CSARWREKLFF. CDR3 DNA: TGCAGTGCTAGATGGCGGGAAAAACTGTTTTTT.

The chain links TRBV28 to TRBJ1-6, with 8 bases fitting TRBD1. The trim removed 3 bases at V and 9 bases at J, leaving 7 bases unmatched. CDR3 length: 15 amino acids. Germline V CDR1 and CDR2: MDHEN, SYDVKM. The CDR3 coding sequence is TGTGCCAGCAGTTTGGACAGGGCAGGGATTTCACCCCTCCACTTT. Its translation: CASSLDRAGISPLHF. Variable domain in full (rest from reference TRBV28 and TRBJ1-6): DVKVTQSSRYLVKRTGEKVFLECVQDMDHENMFWYRQDPGLGLRLIYFSYDVKMKEKGDIPEGYSVSREKKERFSLILESASTNQTSMYLCASSLDRAGISPLHFGNGTRLTVT.

The chain uses TRBV29-1 and TRBJ2-7, with D perhaps matching TRBD2 (5 bases). Germline values: CDR1 SQVTM, CDR2 ANQGSEA. Trimming shortened V by 1 base and J by 5 bases, and 12 bases separated the two germline ends. CDR3 length: 13 residues. In nucleotides, the CDR3 is TGCAGCGTTGAAGGCCCCTGGGGAGACGAGCAGTACTTC. Amino acids: CSVEGPWGDEQYF.